These 14 T cell receptor beta chains were all obtained from the same sample, sequenced in a study of T cell changes during pregnancy in multiple sclerosis. Assay used: immunoSEQ multiplex PCR; TCRdb lists only in-frame clones, some missing. The table records 35,000 or so clones, roughly nine tenths of them present only once. The material was CD4+ T cells from peripheral blood mononuclear cells, obtained in the third trimester of pregnancy. These receptors all come from a female donor in good health, enrolled as a control in a pregnancy study.

This chain uses TRBV14 with TRBJ2-7; D remains ambiguous. This CDR3 region has 15 residues. Germline loops: CDR1 SGHDN, CDR2 FVKESK. V dropped 0 bases and J dropped 6 bases, with 15 bases sitting between them. CDR3 DNA sequence: TGTGCCAGCAGCCAAGATGCATTTCTGGGCTCCGAGCAGTACTTC. This encodes CASSQDAFLGSEQYF.

The genes are TRBV5-1 and TRBJ1-2; the D is unclear. V was shortened by 0 bases and J by 4 bases, with 13 bases between the two germline ends. The CDR3 runs to 15 residues. From germline, CDR1 is SGHRS and CDR2 YFSETQ. The CDR3 DNA reads as TGCGCCAGCAGCTTGGCAGGCAGTACCTTCTATGGCTACACCTTC. Its translation is CASSLAGSTFYGYTF.

V usage is TRBV18 and J usage is TRBJ1-1; no reliable D call. Germline CDR1 reads KGHSH; CDR2 reads LQKENI. The V and J ends lost 3 bases and 5 bases respectively, with 16 bases between them. The CDR3 is 15 residues long. The CDR3 spells CASSPIRRMRTEAFF. In DNA form, the CDR3 reads TGTGCCAGCTCACCGATAAGACGGATGCGGACTGAAGCTTTCTTT.

The chain has TRBV18 and TRBJ2-7, with 7 bases matching TRBD1. The CDR3 covers 15 residues. Germline CDR1 and CDR2: KGHSH and LQKENI. Trimming took 0 bases from V and 5 from J; bases not matched to a gene: 7. The CDR3 DNA reads TGTGCCAGCTCACCACCAGACAGGGTACAGGACGAGCAGTACTTC. Translated: CASSPPDRVQDEQYF.

This clone came up a few times. The chain is built from TRBV7-9 and TRBJ2-7, with 13 nucleotides matching TRBD2. This CDR3 region has 15 residues. Germline CDR1 is SEHNR and CDR2 is FQNEAQ (reference sequence). V lost 4 bases to trimming and J lost 1 base; unmatched junction nucleotides: 1. This CDR3 is CASSSLAGGSYEQYF. The CDR3 DNA reads TGTGCCAGCAGCTCACTAGCGGGAGGGTCCTACGAGCAGTACTTC. Looking up the rest from reference TRBV7-9 and TRBJ2-7 gives the full variable domain: DTGVSQNPRHKITKRGQNVTFRCDPISEHNRLYWYRQTLGQGPEFLTYFQNEAQLEKSRLLSDRFSAERPKGSFSTLEIQRTEQGDSAMYLCASSSLAGGSYEQYFGPGTRLTVT.

The chain carries TRBV28 and TRBJ1-1; the match to TRBD1 covers 8 bases. The trim removed 3 bases at V and 11 bases at J, leaving 5 bases unmatched. From germline, CDR1 is MDHEN and CDR2 SYDVKM. This CDR3 is built from 12 residues. CDR3 loop: CASSLGRGLAFF. CDR3 coding DNA: TGTGCCAGCAGTTTGGGCAGGGGGCTCGCTTTCTTT.

The chain links TRBV4-1 to TRBJ2-1; D is uncertain. The CDR3 loop spans 19 amino acids. The germline CDR1 and CDR2 sequences are MGHRA and YSYEKL. Deletions cut 1 base from V and 0 bases from J, with 19 bases between. Here the CDR3 DNA reads TGCGCCAGCAGCCAAGTTGGTCTGGGCTACCTGAGCTCCTACAATGAGCAGTTCTTC. Its protein product is CASSQVGLGYLSSYNEQFF.

The chain employs TRBV19 and TRBJ1-3; a weak D match, TRBD1 (6 bases). CDR1 and CDR2 (germline): LNHDA, SQIVND (reference sequence). CDR3 size: 13 residues. V was trimmed by 8 bases and J by 0 bases, leaving 8 bases between them. The chain's CDR3 is CASWTASGNTIYF. The CDR3 nucleotides read TGTGCCAGTTGGACAGCCTCTGGAAACACCATATATTTT.

The chain is built from TRBV29-1 and TRBJ2-5; 9 nucleotides align to TRBD2. Germline lookup yields CDR1 SQVTM and CDR2 ANQGSEA. The CDR3 spans 14 residues. The trim removed 1 base at V and 5 bases at J, leaving 5 bases unmatched. Here the CDR3 reads CSVEGSGRRETQYF. The CDR3 DNA reads as TGCAGCGTTGAAGGTAGCGGGAGAAGGGAGACCCAGTACTTC.

The chain links TRBV9 to TRBJ1-5, with 11 bases fitting TRBD1. V shed 2 bases, J shed 7 bases, and the junction held 5 bases outside the gene matches. The CDR3 runs 15 residues. Germline V gene lookup returns CDR1 SGDLS and CDR2 YYNGEE. This CDR3 is CASSVGTGGVQPQHF. The DNA for the CDR3 is TGTGCCAGCAGCGTGGGGACAGGGGGGGTCCAGCCCCAGCATTTT.

The chain is built from TRBV18 and TRBJ1-1; 8 bases agree with TRBD1. The germline V gene has CDR1 KGHSH and CDR2 LQKENI. The junction had 6 bases not matched to a gene; V was cut back by 3 bases and J by 3 bases. This CDR3 contains 15 residues. The CDR3 DNA sequence: TGTGCCAGCTCACCTAACAGGGGGACGGACACTGAAGCTTTCTTT. Encoded protein: CASSPNRGTDTEAFF.

V usage is TRBV28 and J usage is TRBJ1-1; 7 positions agree with TRBD1. The germline gives CDR1 MDHEN, CDR2 SYDVKM. With V trimmed by 2 bases and J by 5 bases, 8 bases remained unmatched. The CDR3 is 15 amino acids. This chain's CDR3 is CASSLQGGAGTEAFF. The CDR3, as DNA: TGTGCCAGCAGTTTACAAGGGGGCGCAGGGACTGAAGCTTTCTTT. Filled out from reference TRBV28 and TRBJ1-1, the complete variable domain reads DVKVTQSSRYLVKRTGEKVFLECVQDMDHENMFWYRQDPGLGLRLIYFSYDVKMKEKGDIPEGYSVSREKKERFSLILESASTNQTSMYLCASSLQGGAGTEAFFGQGTRLTVV.

The chain combines TRBV28 with TRBJ2-3; possibly TRBD1 for D (6 bases). Trimming took 7 bases from V and 3 from J, leaving 11 bases between them. This CDR3 spans 13 amino acids. The germline V gene encodes CDR1 MDHEN and CDR2 SYDVKM. In nucleotides, the CDR3 is TGTGCCAGCAACACAGGGTTAACAGATACGCAGTATTTT. Amino acid sequence: CASNTGLTDTQYF. Variable domain in full (rest from reference TRBV28 and TRBJ2-3): DVKVTQSSRYLVKRTGEKVFLECVQDMDHENMFWYRQDPGLGLRLIYFSYDVKMKEKGDIPEGYSVSREKKERFSLILESASTNQTSMYLCASNTGLTDTQYFGPGTRLTVL.

The chain employs TRBV7-8 and TRBJ1-1; perhaps TRBD1 as D (5 bases). The length of the CDR3 is 14 residues. The V gene's germline CDR1 is SGHVS and CDR2 FQNEAQ. The V gene lost 5 bases and the J gene lost 0 bases, with 10 bases spanning the gap. The CDR3 loop is CASSSRDLNTEAFF. The CDR3 bases are TGTGCCAGCAGCAGCAGGGATCTGAACACTGAAGCTTTCTTT.